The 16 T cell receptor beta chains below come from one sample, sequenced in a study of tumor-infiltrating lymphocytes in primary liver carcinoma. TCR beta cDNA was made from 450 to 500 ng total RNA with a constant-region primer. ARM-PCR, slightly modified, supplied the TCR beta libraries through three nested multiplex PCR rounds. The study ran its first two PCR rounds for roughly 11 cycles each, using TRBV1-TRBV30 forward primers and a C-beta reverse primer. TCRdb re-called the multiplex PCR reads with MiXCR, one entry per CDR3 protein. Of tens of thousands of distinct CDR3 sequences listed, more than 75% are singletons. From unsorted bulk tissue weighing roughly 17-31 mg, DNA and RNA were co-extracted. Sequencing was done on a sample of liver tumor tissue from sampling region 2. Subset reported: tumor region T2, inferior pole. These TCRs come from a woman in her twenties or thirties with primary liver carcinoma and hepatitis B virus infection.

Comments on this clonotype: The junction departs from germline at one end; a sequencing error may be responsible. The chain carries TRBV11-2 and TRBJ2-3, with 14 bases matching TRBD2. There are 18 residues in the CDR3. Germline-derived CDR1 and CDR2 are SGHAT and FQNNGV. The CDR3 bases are TGTGCCAGTAGCTTCACCTTTGGGACTAGCGGGAGTTTAGATACACGGTATTTT. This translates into CASSFTFGTSGSLDTRYF.

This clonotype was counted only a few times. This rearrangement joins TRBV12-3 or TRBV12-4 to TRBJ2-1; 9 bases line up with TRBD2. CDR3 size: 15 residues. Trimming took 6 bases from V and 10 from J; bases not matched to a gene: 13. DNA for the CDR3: TGTGCCAGCAGCCTATCCGAGACTAGCGGACTAGAGCAGTTCTTC. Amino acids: CASSLSETSGLEQFF.

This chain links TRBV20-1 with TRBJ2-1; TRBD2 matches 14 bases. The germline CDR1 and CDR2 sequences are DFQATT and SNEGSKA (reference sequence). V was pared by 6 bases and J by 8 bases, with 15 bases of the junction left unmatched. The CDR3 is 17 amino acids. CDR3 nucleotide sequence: TGCAGTGCCAGAAAGTCCCGGGGGACTAGCGGGAGCTATGAGCAGTTCTTC. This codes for CSARKSRGTSGSYEQFF.

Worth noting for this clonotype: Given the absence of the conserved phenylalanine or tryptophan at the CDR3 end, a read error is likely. The CDR3 DNA sequence: TGTGCCAGCAGCGCTCGGGACAGGGGGCGCAAGAAGTTGAGTAACACTGAAGCTTTCTAT. This sequence encodes CASSARDRGRKKLSNTEAFY. This chain joins TRBV11-2 and TRBJ1-1; 12 nucleotides match TRBD1. CDR1 is SGHAT, CDR2 FQNNGV, per germline. Trimming at V came to 5 bases and at J to 2 bases, leaving 18 bases not matched to a gene. The CDR3 is 20 residues long.

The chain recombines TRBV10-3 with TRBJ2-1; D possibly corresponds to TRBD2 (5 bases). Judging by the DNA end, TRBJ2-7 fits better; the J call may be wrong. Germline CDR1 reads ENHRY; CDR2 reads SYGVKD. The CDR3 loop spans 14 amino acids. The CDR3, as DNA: TGTGCCATCAGTCACACGGCGGCCCGGGATGAGCAGTACTTC. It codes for CAISHTAARDEQYF.

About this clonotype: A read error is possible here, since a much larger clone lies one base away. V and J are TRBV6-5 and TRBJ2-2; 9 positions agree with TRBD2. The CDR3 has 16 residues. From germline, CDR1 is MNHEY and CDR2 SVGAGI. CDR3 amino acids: CASSYGLAPSTRELFF. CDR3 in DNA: TGCGCCAGCAGTTATGGACTAGCGCCGAGCACCCGGGAGCTGTTTTTT.

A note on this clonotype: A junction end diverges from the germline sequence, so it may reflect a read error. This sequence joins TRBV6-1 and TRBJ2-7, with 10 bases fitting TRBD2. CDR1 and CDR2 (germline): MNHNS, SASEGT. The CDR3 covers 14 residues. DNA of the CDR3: TGTGCCAACAGTAACCTAGCGGGAGTGCACGAGCAGTACTTT. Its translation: CANSNLAGVHEQYF.

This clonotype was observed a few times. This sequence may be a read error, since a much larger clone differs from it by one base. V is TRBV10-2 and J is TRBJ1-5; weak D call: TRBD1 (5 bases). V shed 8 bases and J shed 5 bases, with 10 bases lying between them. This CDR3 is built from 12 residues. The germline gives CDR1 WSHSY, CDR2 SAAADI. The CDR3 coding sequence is TGCGCCAGCGGGGCAGGGTATCAGCCCCAGCATTTT. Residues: CASGAGYQPQHF.

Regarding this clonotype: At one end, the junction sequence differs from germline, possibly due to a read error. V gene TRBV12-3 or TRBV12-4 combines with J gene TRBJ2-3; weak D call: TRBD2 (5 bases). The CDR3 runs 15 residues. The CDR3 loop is CANSFPSPSTDMQYF. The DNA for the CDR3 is TGTGCCAACAGTTTTCCCTCTCCTAGCACAGATATGCAGTATTTT.

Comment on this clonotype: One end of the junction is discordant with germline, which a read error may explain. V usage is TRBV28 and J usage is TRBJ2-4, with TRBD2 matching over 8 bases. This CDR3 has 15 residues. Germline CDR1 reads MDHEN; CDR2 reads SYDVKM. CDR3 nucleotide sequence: TGTACCAGCAGTTTATGGGCGGGAGGCAAATACATTCAGTACTTC. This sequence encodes CTSSLWAGGKYIQYF.

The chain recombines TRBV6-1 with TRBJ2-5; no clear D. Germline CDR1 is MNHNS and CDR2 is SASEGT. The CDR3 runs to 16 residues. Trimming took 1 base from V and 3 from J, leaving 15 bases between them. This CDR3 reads CASSEVGCRPEETQYF. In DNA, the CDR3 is TGTGCCAGCAGTGAAGTGGGATGTCGTCCGGAAGAGACCCAGTACTTC.

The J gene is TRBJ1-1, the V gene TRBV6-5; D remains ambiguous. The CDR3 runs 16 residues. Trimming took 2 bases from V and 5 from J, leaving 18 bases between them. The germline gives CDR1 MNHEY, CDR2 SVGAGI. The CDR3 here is CASSYVGSGRVTEAFF. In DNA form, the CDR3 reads TGTGCCAGCAGTTACGTGGGCAGCGGAAGAGTAACTGAAGCTTTCTTT.

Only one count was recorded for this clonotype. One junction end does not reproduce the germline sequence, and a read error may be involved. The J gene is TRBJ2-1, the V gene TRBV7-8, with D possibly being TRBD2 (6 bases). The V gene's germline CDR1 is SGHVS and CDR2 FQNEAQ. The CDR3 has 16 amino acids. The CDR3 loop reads CASGPPRGGGYNEHFF. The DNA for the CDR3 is TGTGCCAGCGGCCCCCCTCGGGGTGGAGGGTACAATGAGCATTTCTTC. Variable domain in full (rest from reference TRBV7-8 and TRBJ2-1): GAGVSQSPRYKVAKRGQDVALRCDPISGHVSLFWYQQALGQGPEFLTYFQNEAQLDKSGLPSDRFFAERPEGSVSTLKIQRTQQEDSAVYLCASGPPRGGGYNEHFFGPGTRLTVL.

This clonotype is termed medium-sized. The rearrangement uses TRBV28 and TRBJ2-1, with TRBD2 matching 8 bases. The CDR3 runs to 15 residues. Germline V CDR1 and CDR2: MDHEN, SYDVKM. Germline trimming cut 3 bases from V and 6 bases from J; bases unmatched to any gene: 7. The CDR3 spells CASSFVVAGRNEQFF. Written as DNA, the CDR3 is TGTGCCAGCAGTTTCGTGGTAGCGGGACGCAATGAGCAGTTCTTC. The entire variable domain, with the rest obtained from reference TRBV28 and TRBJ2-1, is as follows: DVKVTQSSRYLVKRTGEKVFLECVQDMDHENMFWYRQDPGLGLRLIYFSYDVKMKEKGDIPEGYSVSREKKERFSLILESASTNQTSMYLCASSFVVAGRNEQFFGPGTRLTVL.

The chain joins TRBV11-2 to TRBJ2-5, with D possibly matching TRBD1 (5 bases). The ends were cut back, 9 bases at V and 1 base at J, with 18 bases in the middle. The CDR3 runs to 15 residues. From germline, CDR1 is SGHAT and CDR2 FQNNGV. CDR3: CASSTSTGLQETQYF. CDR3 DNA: TGTGCCAGTAGCACCAGTACAGGCCTCCAAGAGACCCAGTACTTC.

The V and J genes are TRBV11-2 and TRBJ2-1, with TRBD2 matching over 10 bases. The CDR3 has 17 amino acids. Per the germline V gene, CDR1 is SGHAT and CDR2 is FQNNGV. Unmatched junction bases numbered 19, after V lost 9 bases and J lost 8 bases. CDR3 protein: CARSRRVAGGPGDEQFF. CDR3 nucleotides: TGTGCCAGGAGCAGGAGAGTAGCGGGAGGACCGGGGGATGAGCAGTTCTTC.